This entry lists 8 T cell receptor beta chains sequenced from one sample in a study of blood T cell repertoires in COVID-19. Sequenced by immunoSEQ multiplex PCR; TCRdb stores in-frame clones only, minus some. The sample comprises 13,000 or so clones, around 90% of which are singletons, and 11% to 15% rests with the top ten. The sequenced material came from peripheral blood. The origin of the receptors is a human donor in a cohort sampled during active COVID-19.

In DNA form, the CDR3 reads TGTGCCAGCAGCGTCGAGCTTTTGAACACTGAAGCTTTCTTT. Its protein is CASSVELLNTEAFF. This chain uses TRBV9 with TRBJ1-1; D call uncertain. The germline V and J ends were trimmed by 2 bases and 0 bases, with 8 bases remaining between them. Germline V gives CDR1 SGDLS, CDR2 YYNGEE. The CDR3 totals 14 residues. Together with reference TRBV9 and TRBJ1-1, the CDR3 gives the full variable domain: DSGVTQTPKHLITATGQRVTLRCSPRSGDLSVYWYQQSLDQGLQFLIQYYNGEERAKGNILERFSAQQFPDLHSELNLSSLELGDSALYFCASSVELLNTEAFFGQGTRLTVV.

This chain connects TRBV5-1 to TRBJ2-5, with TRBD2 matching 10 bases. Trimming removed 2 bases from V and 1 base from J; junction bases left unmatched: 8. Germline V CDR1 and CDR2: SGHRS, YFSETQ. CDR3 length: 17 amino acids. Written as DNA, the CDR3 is TGCGCCAGCAGCTTAGGAGGACTAGCGGCTTTCCAAGAGACCCAGTACTTC. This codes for CASSLGGLAAFQETQYF.

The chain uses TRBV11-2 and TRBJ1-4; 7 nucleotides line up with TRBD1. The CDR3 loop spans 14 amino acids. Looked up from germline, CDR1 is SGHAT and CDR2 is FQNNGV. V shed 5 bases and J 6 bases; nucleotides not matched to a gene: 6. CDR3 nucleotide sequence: TGTGCCAGCAGCAGTAACAGGGGCGATGAAAAACTGTTTTTT. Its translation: CASSSNRGDEKLFF.

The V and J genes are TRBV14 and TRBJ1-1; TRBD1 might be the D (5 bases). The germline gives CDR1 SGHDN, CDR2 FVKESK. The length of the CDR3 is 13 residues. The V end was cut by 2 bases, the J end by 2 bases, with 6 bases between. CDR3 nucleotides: TGTGCCAGCAGCCAAAGGGGTAACACTGAAGCTTTCTTT. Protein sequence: CASSQRGNTEAFF.

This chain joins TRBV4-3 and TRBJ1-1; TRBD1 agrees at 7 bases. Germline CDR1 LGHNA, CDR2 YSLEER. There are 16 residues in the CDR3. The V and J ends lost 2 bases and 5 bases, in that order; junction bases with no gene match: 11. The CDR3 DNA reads TGCGCCAGCAGCCAAACGCCTGACAGGGTGCGGACTGAAGCTTTCTTT. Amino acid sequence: CASSQTPDRVRTEAFF.

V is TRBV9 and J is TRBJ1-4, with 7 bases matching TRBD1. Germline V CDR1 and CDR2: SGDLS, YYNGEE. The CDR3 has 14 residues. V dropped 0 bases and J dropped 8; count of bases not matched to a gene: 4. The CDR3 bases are TGTGCCAGCAGCGTAGAGGCAGGGGGAGAAAAACTGTTTTTT. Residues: CASSVEAGGEKLFF.

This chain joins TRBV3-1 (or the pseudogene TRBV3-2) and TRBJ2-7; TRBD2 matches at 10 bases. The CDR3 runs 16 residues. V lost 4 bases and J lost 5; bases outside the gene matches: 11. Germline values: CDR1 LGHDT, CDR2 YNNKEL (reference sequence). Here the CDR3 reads CASSPTRTSGIHEQYF. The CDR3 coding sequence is TGTGCCAGCAGCCCCACACGGACTAGCGGTATCCACGAGCAGTACTTC.

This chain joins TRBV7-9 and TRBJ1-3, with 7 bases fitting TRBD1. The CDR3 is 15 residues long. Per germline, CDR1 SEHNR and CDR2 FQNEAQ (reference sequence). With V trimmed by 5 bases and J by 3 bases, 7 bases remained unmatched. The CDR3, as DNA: TGTGCCAGCAGCCGACAGGGAGTCGGTGGAAACACCATATATTTT. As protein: CASSRQGVGGNTIYF.